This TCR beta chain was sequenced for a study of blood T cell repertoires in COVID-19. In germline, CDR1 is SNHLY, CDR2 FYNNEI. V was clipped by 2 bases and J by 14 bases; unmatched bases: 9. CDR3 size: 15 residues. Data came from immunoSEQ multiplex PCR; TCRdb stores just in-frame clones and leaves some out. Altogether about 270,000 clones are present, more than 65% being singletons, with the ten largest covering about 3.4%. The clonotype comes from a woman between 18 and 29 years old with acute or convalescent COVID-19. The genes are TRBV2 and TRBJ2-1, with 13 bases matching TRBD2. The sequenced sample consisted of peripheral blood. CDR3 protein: CASSERLSTSGREFF. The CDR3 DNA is TGTGCCAGCAGTGAAAGGTTGTCCACTAGCGGGAGGGAGTTCTTC.